This T cell receptor beta chain is from a study of T-cell reconstitution after alpha-beta-depleted transplantation in children. The CDR3 is 14 residues long. CDR1 ENHRY and CDR2 SYGVKD come from the germline V gene. Trimming shortened V by 8 bases and J by 2 bases, and 10 bases separated the two germline ends. Unique molecular identifiers were used to barcode this TCRbeta library. TCRdb processed the PCR reads anew with MiXCR; each CDR3 protein has one entry. The profile shows around 440,000 distinct CDR3 sequences, about 17% of them singletons. This clonotype was seen many times. The target antigen is unknown. Study-wide findings and caveats: The study reportedly traced alpha-beta T cells about two months after transplant to several hundred expanded graft clones.

The chain combines TRBV10-3 with TRBJ1-6; TRBD1 might be the D (6 bases). Sequenced here: PBMCs, mostly from graft donor cells, sampled 360 days after TCRalphabeta/CD19-depleted stem cell transplant. This TCR was sampled from a boy in the first two years of life who had a stem cell transplant for Wiskott-Aldrich syndrome, so the T cells may come from the graft donor. The CDR3 DNA is TGTGCCATCTCAGGGGCCCCCTATAATTCACCCCTCCACTTT. Its translation: CAISGAPYNSPLHF.